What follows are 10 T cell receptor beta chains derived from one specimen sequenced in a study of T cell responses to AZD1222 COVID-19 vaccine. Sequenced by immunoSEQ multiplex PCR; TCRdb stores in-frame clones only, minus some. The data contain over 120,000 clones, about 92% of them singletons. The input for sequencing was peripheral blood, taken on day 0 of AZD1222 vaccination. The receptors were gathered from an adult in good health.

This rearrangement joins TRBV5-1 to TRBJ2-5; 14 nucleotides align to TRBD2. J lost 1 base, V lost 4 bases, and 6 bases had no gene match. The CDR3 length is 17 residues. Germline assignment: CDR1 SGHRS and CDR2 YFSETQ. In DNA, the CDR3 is TGCGCCAGCAGCCTGACTAGCGGGGGGGCTCCCCAAGAGACCCAGTACTTC. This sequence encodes CASSLTSGGAPQETQYF.

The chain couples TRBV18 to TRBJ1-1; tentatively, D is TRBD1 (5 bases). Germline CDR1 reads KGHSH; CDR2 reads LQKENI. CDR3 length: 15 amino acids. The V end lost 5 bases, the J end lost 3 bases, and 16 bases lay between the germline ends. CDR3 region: CASSGIPQGDTEAFF. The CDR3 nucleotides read TGTGCCAGCTCAGGGATTCCTCAGGGTGACACTGAAGCTTTCTTT.

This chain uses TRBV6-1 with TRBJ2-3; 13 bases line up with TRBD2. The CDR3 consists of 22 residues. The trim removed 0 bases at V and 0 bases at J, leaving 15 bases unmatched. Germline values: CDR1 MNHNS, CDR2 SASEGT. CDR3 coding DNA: TGTGCCAGCAGTGAAGCGAGGAGACTAGCGGGGGGCCCTAAGACTAGCACAGATACGCAGTATTTT. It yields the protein CASSEARRLAGGPKTSTDTQYF.

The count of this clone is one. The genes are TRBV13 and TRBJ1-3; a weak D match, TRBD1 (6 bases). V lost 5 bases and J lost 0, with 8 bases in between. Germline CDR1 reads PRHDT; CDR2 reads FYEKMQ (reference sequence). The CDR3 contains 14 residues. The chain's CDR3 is CASSVQGSGNTIYF. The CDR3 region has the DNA TGTGCCAGCAGCGTACAGGGCTCTGGAAACACCATATATTTT.

The CDR3: CASSEEGDSNQPQHF. For the CDR3, the DNA is TGTGCCAGCAGTGAAGAAGGAGATAGCAATCAGCCCCAGCATTTT. The chain is built from TRBV2 and TRBJ1-5; D not resolved. Germline V gene sequence: CDR1 SNHLY, CDR2 FYNNEI. This CDR3 is built from 15 residues. V was shortened by 1 base and J by 0 bases, with 7 bases between the two germline ends.

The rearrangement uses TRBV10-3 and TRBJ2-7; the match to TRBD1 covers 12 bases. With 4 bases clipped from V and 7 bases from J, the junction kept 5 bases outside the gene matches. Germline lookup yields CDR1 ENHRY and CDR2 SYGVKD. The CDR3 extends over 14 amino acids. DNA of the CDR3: TGTGCCATCAGTGGTGGGACAGGGGGCCGGGAGCAGTACTTC. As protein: CAISGGTGGREQYF.

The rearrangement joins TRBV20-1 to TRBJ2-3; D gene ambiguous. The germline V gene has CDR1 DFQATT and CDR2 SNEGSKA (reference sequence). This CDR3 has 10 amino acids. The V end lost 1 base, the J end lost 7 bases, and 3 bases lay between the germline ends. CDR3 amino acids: CSARGYTQYF. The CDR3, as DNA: TGCAGTGCTAGAGGGTATACGCAGTATTTT.

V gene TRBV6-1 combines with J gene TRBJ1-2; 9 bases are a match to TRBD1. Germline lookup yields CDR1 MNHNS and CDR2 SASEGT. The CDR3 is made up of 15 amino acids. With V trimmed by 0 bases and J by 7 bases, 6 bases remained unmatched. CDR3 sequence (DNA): TGTGCCAGCAGTGAAGCGCTGGGACAGGGTTTTGGCTACACCTTC. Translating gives CASSEALGQGFGYTF.

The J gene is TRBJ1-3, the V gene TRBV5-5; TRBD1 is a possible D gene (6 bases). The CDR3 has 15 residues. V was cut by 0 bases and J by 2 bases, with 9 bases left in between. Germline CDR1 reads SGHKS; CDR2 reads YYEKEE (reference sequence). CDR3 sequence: CASSLAGTTGNTIYF. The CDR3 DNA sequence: TGTGCCAGCAGCTTGGCTGGGACAACTGGAAACACCATATATTTT.

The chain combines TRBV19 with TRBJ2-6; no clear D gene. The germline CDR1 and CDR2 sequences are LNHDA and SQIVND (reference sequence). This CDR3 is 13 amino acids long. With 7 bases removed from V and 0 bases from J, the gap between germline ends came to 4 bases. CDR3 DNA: TGTGCCAGTATCGGCTCTGGGGCCAACGTCCTGACTTTC. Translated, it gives CASIGSGANVLTF. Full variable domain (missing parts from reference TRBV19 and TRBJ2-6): DGGITQSPKYLFRKEGQNVTLSCEQNLNHDAMYWYRQDPGQGLRLIYYSQIVNDFQKGDIAEGYSVSREKKESFPLTVTSAQKNPTAFYLCASIGSGANVLTFGAGSRLTVL.